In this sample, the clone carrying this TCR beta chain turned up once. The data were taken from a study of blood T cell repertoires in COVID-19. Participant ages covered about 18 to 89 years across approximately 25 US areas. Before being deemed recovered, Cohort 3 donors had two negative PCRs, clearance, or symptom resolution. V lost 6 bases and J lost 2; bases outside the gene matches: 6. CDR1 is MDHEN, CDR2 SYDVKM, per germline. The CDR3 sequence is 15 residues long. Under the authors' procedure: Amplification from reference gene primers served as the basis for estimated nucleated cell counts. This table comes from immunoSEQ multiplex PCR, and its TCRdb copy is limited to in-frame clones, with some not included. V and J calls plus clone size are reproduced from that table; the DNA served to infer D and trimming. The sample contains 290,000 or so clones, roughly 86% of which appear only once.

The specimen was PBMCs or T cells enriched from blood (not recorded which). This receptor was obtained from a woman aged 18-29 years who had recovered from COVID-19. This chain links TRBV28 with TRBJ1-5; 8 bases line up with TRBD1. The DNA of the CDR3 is TGTGCCAGCAGCCCGGACAGGGATGGCAATCAGCCCCAGCATTTT. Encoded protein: CASSPDRDGNQPQHF.